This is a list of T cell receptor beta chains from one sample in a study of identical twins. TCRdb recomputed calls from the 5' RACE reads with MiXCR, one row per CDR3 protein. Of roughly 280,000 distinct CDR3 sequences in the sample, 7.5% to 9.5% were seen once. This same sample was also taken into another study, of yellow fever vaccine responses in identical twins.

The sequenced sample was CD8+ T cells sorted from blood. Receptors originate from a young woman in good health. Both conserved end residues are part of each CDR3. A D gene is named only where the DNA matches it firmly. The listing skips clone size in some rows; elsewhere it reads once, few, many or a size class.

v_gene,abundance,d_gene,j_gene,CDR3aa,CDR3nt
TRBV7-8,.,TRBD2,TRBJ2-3,CASSLPVAGAPIWTDTQYF,TGTGCCAGCAGCTTACCGGTAGCGGGGGCCCCCATATGGACAGATACGCAGTATTTT
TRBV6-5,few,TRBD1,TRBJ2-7,CASSYPSGTGYYEQYF,TGTGCCAGCAGTTACCCGTCCGGGACAGGGTACTACGAGCAGTACTTC
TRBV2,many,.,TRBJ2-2,CASTLGTGELFF,TGTGCCAGCACCTTAGGGACCGGGGAGCTGTTTTTT
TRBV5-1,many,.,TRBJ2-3,CASSLWLPTDTQYF,TGCGCCAGCAGCTTGTGGCTCCCCACAGATACGCAGTATTTT
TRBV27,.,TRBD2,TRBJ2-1,CASSPRLAGVYEQFF,TGTGCCAGCAGTCCCCGCCTAGCGGGAGTGTACGAGCAGTTCTTC
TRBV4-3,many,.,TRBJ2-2,CASSQEVTDTGELFF,TGCGCCAGCAGCCAAGAAGTAACAGACACCGGGGAGCTGTTTTTT
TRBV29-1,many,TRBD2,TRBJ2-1,CSAEPWTSEHNEQFF,TGCAGCGCCGAGCCATGGACTAGCGAACACAATGAGCAGTTCTTC
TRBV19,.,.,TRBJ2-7,CASSTNNGGPYEQYF,TGTGCCAGTAGTACTAACAATGGGGGCCCCTACGAGCAGTACTTC
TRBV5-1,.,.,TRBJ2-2,CASSFLNTGELFF,TGCGCCAGCAGCTTCCTTAACACCGGGGAGCTGTTTTTT
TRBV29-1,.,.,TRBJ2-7,CSAVEETYEQYF,TGCAGCGCCGTGGAAGAGACCTACGAGCAGTACTTC
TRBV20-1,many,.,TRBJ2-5,CSAKMWGAETQYF,TGCAGTGCGAAAATGTGGGGGGCAGAGACCCAGTACTTC
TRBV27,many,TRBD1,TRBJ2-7,CASTGVSYEQYF,TGTGCCAGTACAGGGGTCTCCTACGAGCAGTACTTC
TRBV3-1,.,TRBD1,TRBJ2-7,CASSQDLYGTENFYEQYF,TGTGCCAGCAGCCAAGACCTCTACGGGACAGAAAATTTCTACGAGCAGTACTTC
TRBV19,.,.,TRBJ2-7,CASSIASLDEQYF,TGTGCCAGTAGTATAGCGTCTCTCGACGAGCAGTACTTC
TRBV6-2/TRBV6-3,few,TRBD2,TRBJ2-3,CASSYSETSGRTDTQYF,TGTGCCAGCAGTTACTCGGAGACTAGCGGGAGAACAGATACGCAGTATTTT
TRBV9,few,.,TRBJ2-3,CASSPQRPDRTDTQYF,TGTGCCAGCAGCCCCCAGCGGCCAGATCGCACAGATACGCAGTATTTT
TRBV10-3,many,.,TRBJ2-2,CAISESTRRRADGTGELFF,TGTGCCATCAGTGAGTCGACTCGGAGGAGAGCAGATGGAACCGGGGAGCTGTTTTTT
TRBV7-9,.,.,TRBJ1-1,CASSFYGEAFF,TGTGCCAGCAGCTTTTATGGCGAGGCTTTCTTT
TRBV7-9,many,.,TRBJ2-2,CAGSTGGTLNTGELFF,TGTGCCGGCAGCACAGGAGGGACCTTGAACACCGGGGAGCTGTTTTTT
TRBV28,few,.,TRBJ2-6,CASSLVAGAAGANVLTF,TGTGCCAGCAGTTTAGTGGCAGGTGCCGCTGGGGCCAACGTCCTGACTTTC
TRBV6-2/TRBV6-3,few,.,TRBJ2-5,CASMEGRVGGEETQYF,TGTGCCAGCATGGAGGGGCGGGTCGGGGGAGAAGAGACCCAGTACTTC
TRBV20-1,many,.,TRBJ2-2,CSARVGETDTGELFF,TGCAGTGCTAGAGTGGGGGAAACGGACACCGGGGAGCTGTTTTTT
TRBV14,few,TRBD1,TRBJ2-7,CASSRDRDLEQYF,TGTGCCAGCAGCCGGGACAGGGACCTCGAGCAGTACTTC
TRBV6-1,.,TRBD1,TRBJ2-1,CASRTGTGRRSEQFF,TGTGCCAGCAGGACCGGGACAGGACGTAGGAGTGAGCAGTTCTTC
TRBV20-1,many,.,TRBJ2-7,CSARDLGEYPYEQYF,TGCAGTGCTAGAGATCTTGGGGAGTACCCCTACGAGCAGTACTTC
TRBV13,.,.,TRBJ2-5,CASSRFGRVGQETQYF,TGTGCCAGCAGCCGCTTTGGCAGGGTTGGTCAGGAGACCCAGTACTTC
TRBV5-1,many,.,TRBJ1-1,CASSGGRSTEAFF,TGCGCCAGCAGCGGGGGACGGTCCACTGAAGCTTTCTTT
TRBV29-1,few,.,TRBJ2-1,CSVGLNEQFF,TGCAGCGTTGGCCTTAATGAGCAGTTCTTC
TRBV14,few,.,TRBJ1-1,CASSPKRGFEAFF,TGTGCCAGCAGCCCAAAGCGAGGCTTCGAAGCTTTCTTT
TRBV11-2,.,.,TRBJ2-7,CASRAELGLLYEQYF,TGTGCCAGCAGGGCCGAGCTGGGGCTCCTCTACGAGCAGTACTTC
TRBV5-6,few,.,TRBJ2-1,CASSAGGWNEQFF,TGTGCCAGCAGTGCCGGCGGGTGGAATGAGCAGTTCTTC
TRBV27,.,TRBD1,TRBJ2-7,CASSPPGQSLEQYF,TGTGCCAGCAGTCCTCCGGGACAGAGCTTGGAGCAGTACTTC
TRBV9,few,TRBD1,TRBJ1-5,CASSVGDSPQPQHF,TGTGCCAGCAGCGTAGGGGACAGCCCCCAGCCCCAGCATTTT
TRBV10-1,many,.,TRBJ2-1,CASSDPELTYNEQFF,TGCGCCAGCAGTGATCCCGAACTTACCTACAATGAGCAGTTCTTC
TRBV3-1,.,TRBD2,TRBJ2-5,CASSQLSGVVTETQYF,TGTGCCAGCAGCCAACTAAGCGGGGTCGTCACCGAGACCCAGTACTTC
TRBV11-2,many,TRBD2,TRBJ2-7,CASSGGVIAGPSYEQYF,TGTGCCAGCAGCGGTGGGGTGATAGCGGGACCATCCTACGAGCAGTACTTC
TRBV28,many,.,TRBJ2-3,CASSWVGLPDTQYF,TGTGCCAGCAGTTGGGTTGGGTTGCCAGATACGCAGTATTTT
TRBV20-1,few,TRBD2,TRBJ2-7,CSAPGLAGSYEQYF,TGCAGTGCTCCCGGACTAGCGGGGTCCTACGAGCAGTACTTC
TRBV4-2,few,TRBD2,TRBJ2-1,CASSQDPEGGSSYNEQFF,TGTGCCAGCAGCCAAGATCCCGAGGGCGGGAGCTCCTACAATGAGCAGTTCTTC
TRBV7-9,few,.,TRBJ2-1,CASRSPGNEQFF,TGTGCCAGCAGGTCACCGGGGAATGAGCAGTTCTTC
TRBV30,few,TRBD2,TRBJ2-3,CACRGRALWGTDTQYF,TGTGCCTGCCGGGGGAGGGCCCTATGGGGCACAGATACGCAGTATTTT
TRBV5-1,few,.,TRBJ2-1,CASSVDGPSYNEQFF,TGCGCCAGCAGCGTGGACGGCCCCTCCTACAATGAGCAGTTCTTC
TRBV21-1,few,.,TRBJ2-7,CASSRALRGSIPYEQYF,TGTGCCAGCAGCAGGGCGTTGAGGGGGTCGATACCCTACGAGCAGTACTTC
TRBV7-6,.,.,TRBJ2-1,CASSPEQYYNEQFF,TGTGCCAGCAGCCCCGAACAATACTACAATGAGCAGTTCTTC
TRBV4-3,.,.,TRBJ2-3,CASSQEVARADTQYF,TGCGCCAGCAGCCAAGAGGTAGCTAGGGCAGATACGCAGTATTTT
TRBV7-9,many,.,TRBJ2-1,CASSQNEQFF,TGTGCCAGCAGCCAAAATGAGCAGTTCTTC
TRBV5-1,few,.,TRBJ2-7,CASSPRGRITYEQYF,TGCGCCAGCAGCCCCAGGGGTCGGATAACCTACGAGCAGTACTTC
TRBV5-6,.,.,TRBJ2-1,CASSYPGLLYNEQFF,TGTGCCAGCAGCTATCCGGGACTCCTCTACAATGAGCAGTTCTTC
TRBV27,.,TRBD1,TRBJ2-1,CASTWTGNNEQFF,TGTGCCAGCACCTGGACAGGCAACAATGAGCAGTTCTTC
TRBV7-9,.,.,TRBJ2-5,CASSFEGNQETQYF,TGTGCCAGCAGCTTCGAGGGGAACCAAGAGACCCAGTACTTC